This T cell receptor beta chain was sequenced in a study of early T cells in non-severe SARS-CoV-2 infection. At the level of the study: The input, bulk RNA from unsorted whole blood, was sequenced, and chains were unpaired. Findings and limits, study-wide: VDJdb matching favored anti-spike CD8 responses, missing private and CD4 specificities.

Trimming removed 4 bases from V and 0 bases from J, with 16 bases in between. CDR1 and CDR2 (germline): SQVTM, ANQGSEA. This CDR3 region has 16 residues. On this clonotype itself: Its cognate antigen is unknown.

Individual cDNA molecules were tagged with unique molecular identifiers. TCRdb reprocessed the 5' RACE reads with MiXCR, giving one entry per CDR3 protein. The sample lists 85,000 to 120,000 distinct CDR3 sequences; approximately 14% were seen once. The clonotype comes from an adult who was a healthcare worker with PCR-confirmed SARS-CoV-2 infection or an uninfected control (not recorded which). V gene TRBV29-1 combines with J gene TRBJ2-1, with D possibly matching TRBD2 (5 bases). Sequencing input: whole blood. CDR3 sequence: CSVAGILDYSYNEQFF. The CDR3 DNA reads TGCAGCGTTGCCGGGATTTTGGATTACTCCTACAATGAGCAGTTCTTC.